These T cell receptor beta chains were read from a single sample in a study of shared clonotypes between healthy human individuals. The method was immunoSEQ multiplex PCR; TCRdb's version includes in-frame clones alone and lacks a portion of them. The repertoire consists of more than 450,000 clones, with 70% to 80% occurring once and the leading ten covering about an eighth. Sequencing was carried out using PBMCs. The receptors stem from a woman aged 40 to 50 in good health. Some clones in this sample may be carry-over from other donors' samples. The CDR3 runs from the conserved cysteine through the conserved F or W. D genes are given only for firm matches. Some rows mark clone size as missing; the rest say once, few, many or name a class of expanded clone.

>16|-|TRBD2|TRBJ2-1|TRBV7-9
TGTGCCAGCAGCGAAAGACTAGCGGGAGTGGGGAATGAGCAGTTCTTC
CASSERLAGVGNEQFF
>10|-|-|TRBJ1-1|TRBV5-1
TGCGCCAGCAGCTTGGCCGAAGCTTTCTTT
CASSLAEAFF
>13|-|TRBD1|TRBJ2-7|TRBV29-1
TGCAGCGCCACGGGACAGGGGGCTCACGAGCAGTACTTC
CSATGQGAHEQYF
>18|-|TRBD1|TRBJ1-2|TRBV4-2
TGTGCCAGCAGCCAAGAACTGCGGCAGGGACAGCCAATCTATGGCTACACCTTC
CASSQELRQGQPIYGYTF
>14|-|-|TRBJ1-5|TRBV18
TGTGCCAGCTCACGCGACAGGATTAATCAGCCCCAGCATTTT
CASSRDRINQPQHF
>16|-|TRBD2|TRBJ2-7|TRBV5-1
TGCGCCAGCAGCCCTCTGGCGGGAGGGGGGTCCTACGAGCAGTACTTC
CASSPLAGGGSYEQYF
>15|once|-|TRBJ2-6|TRBV28
TGTGCCAGCAGAACCCGACGAGGGGACGCCAACGTCCTGACTTTC
CASRTRRGDANVLTF
>18|once|TRBD2|TRBJ2-6|TRBV28
TGTGCCAGCAGTTCCGGGACTAGCGGGAGGAGGGGGGCCAACGTCCTGACTTTC
CASSSGTSGRRGANVLTF
>13|-|-|TRBJ1-2|TRBV7-9
TGTGCCAGCAGCTTAGGCCCAACGGGGGGCTACACCTTC
CASSLGPTGGYTF
>15|-|-|TRBJ2-1|TRBV7-9
TGTGCCAGCAGCTTAGCGGGCGGCGCTGGGTATGAGCAGTTCTTC
CASSLAGGAGYEQFF
>12|-|-|TRBJ2-3|TRBV29-1
TGCAGCGTTGGGTGGGCCGAAGATACGCAGTATTTT
CSVGWAEDTQYF
>14|-|TRBD1|TRBJ1-2|TRBV10-2
TGCGCCAGCCAACCGGGACAGGGGGACTATGGCTACACCTTC
CASQPGQGDYGYTF
>15|-|-|TRBJ1-4|TRBV19
TGTGCCAGTATGGAAATCCAGGGGAGGGCTGAAAAACTGTTTTTT
CASMEIQGRAEKLFF
>15|-|-|TRBJ2-3|TRBV7-9
TGTGCCAGCACCCTGCGGGATTCTAGCACAGATACGCAGTATTTT
CASTLRDSSTDTQYF
>14|-|-|TRBJ2-1|TRBV29-1
TGCAGCGTTGCTCTACCGAGACTATACAATGAGCAGTTCTTC
CSVALPRLYNEQFF
>14|-|TRBD1|TRBJ2-3|TRBV6-1
TGTGCCAGCAGGTCGACAGGGAACACAGATACGCAGTATTTT
CASRSTGNTDTQYF